This T cell receptor beta chain stems from a study of identical twins. A universal primer site was created by template switching, with the cDNA bearing unique molecular identifiers. Each CDR3 protein gets one entry after TCRdb re-called the 5' RACE reads with MiXCR. The sample contains 700,000 or so distinct CDR3 sequences, over 8.5% of which appear only once. J gave up 1 base and V 3 bases, and 6 bases lay outside the gene matches. The CDR3 is 16 residues long. Per the germline V gene, CDR1 is MNHEY and CDR2 is SMNVEV (reference sequence). This clonotype was seen a handful of times. Its cognate antigen is unknown. General study findings and limits: Memory repertoires lacked the insertion deficit that abundant cord blood beta clonotypes showed. Twin pairs had excess sharing that was weaker in beta out-of-frame sequences. Out-of-frame sharing of TCR alpha in monozygotic twins was underestimated by models.

These records were also assigned to another study, of yellow fever vaccine responses in identical twins.

The sample taken for sequencing was PBMCs. This receptor was obtained from a woman aged 18-29 years in good health. This chain connects TRBV27 to TRBJ2-1; 7 bases agree with TRBD2. The CDR3 protein is CASSFGGGPSYNEQFF. The CDR3 DNA follows: TGTGCCAGCAGTTTCGGCGGGGGTCCTTCCTACAATGAGCAGTTCTTC.